The table lists the clone carrying this T cell receptor beta chain with a few counts. J lost 7 bases, V lost 6 bases, and 4 bases had no gene match. CDR3 length equals 14 residues. The V gene's germline CDR1 is WNHNN and CDR2 SYGVQD (reference sequence). Method: immunoSEQ multiplex PCR; TCRdb's copy keeps in-frame clones and lacks some. The sample holds hundreds of thousands of clones, 83% seen once. This sample is part of a study of blood T cell repertoires in COVID-19. Study information: Samples taken during acute and convalescent COVID-19 were collected in the United States, Italy and Spain.

This rearrangement joins TRBV10-1 to TRBJ1-6; 9 bases agree with TRBD1. The TCR originated in a woman between 40 and 55 years old with active or convalescent COVID-19. Sequenced: peripheral blood. The CDR3 DNA is TGCGCCAGCAGCCGGGACAGGGACAATTCACCCCTCCACTTT. Translated: CASSRDRDNSPLHF.